This TCR beta chain was identified in a study of identifying expanded T cells in peripheral blood. Points from the study as a whole: Technical replicates showed about 1.1 changed clones; two weeks roughly 18; four weeks 19.

Healthy donors had no documented immune events, such as infections, while sampled. The protocol was immunoSEQ multiplex PCR, while the TCRdb copy is restricted to in-frame clones and leaves out a portion. The sample holds roughly 100,000 clones, around nine tenths seen once. Regarding this clone: The antigen is not known.

V trimming: 1 base; J trimming: 7 bases; junction bases outside the gene matches: 5. This CDR3 region has 15 residues. CDR1 and CDR2 from the germline V gene are SGHTA and FQGNSA. This rearrangement joins TRBV7-2 to TRBJ2-1; 9 bases fit TRBD2. The TCR sequence derives from a person aged 18 to 70 in good health. The material sequenced was blood. CDR3 sequence reads: CASSLVGRGGNEQFF. The DNA of the CDR3 is TGTGCCAGCAGCTTAGTCGGGCGGGGGGGGAATGAGCAGTTCTTC.